What follows is one T cell receptor beta chain and its context. The antigen is not known. This sample stems from a study of response to subunit inactivated influenza vaccine. Study-wide results and limits: Every seasonal influenza vaccination brings in few new T cells, the authors suggested.

TCRdb re-analysed the RT-PCR reads in MiXCR, keeping a single row per CDR3 protein. The repertoire consists of roughly 790,000 distinct CDR3 sequences, with 21% occurring once and the leading ten covering 10%. The CDR3 has 12 residues. CDR1 and CDR2 (germline): DFQATT, SNEGSKA (reference sequence). Between the trimmed V and J ends, which lost 5 bases and 4 bases, there was a span of 11 bases. This rearrangement joins TRBV20-1 to TRBJ1-2; D gene ambiguous. The sample here was PBMCs from blood, taken roughly 5 days after vaccination. The TCR was taken from a man aged 50-59 years who received an inactivated influenza vaccine. The CDR3 sequence: CSAARTGYGYTF. In DNA form, the CDR3 reads TGCAGTGCTGCAAGGACGGGCTATGGCTACACCTTC.